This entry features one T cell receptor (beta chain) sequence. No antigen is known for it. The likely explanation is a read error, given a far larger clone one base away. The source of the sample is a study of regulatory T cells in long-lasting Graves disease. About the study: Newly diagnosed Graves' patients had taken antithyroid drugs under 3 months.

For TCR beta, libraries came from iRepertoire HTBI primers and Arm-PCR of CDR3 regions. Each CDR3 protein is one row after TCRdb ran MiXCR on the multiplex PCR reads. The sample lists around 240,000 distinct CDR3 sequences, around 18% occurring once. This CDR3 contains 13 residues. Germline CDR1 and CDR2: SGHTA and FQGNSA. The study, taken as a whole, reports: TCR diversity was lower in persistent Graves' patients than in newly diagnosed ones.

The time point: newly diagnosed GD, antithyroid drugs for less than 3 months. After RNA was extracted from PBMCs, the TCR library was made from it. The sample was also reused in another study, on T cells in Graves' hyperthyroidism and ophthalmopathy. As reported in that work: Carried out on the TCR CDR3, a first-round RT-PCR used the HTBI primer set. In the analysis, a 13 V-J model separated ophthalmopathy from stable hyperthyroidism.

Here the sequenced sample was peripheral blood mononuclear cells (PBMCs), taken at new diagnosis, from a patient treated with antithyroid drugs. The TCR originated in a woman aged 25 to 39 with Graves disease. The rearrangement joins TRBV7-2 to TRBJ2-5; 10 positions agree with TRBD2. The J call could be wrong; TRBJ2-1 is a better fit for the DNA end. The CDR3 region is CASSARLAGKQFF. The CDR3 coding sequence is TGTGCCAGCAGCGCCCGACTAGCGGGCAAGCAGTTCTTC.